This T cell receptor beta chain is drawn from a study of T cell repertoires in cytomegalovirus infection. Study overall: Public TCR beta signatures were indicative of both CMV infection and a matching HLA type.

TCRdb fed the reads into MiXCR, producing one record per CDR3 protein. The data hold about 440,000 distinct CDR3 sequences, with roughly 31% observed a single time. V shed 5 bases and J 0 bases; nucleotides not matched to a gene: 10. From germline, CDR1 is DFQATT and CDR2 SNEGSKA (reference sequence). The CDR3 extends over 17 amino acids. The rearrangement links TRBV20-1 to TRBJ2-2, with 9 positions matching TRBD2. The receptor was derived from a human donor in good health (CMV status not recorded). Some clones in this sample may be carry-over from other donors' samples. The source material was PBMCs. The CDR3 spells CSAPVAGAPSNTGELFF. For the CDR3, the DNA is TGCAGTGCTCCGGTAGCGGGGGCCCCTTCGAACACCGGGGAGCTGTTTTTT.